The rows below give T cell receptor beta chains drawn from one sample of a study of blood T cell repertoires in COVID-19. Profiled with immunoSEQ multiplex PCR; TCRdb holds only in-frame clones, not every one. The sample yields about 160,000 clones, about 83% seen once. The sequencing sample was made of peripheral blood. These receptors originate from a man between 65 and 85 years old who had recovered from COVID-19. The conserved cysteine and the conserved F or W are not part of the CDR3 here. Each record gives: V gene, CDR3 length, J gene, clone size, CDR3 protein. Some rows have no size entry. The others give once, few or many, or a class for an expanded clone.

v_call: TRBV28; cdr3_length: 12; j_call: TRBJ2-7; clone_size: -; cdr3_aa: ASISGTGIYEQY
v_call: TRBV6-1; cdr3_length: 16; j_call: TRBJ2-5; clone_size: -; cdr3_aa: ASSEALASGSVQETQY
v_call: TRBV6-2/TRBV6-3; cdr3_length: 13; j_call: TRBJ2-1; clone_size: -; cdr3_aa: ASSREQGVGNEQF
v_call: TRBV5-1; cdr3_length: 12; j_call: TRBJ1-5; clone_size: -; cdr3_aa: ASGGQGGDQPQH
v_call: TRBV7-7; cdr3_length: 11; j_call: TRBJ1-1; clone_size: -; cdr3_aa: ASSQDPGDEAF
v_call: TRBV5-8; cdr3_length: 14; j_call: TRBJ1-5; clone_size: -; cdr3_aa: ASSDGGTGRNQPQH
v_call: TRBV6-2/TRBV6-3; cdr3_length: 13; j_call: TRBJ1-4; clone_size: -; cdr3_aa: ASSYSKGDFEKLF
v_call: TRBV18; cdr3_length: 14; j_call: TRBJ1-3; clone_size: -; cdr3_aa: ASSPQLQGAGNTIY
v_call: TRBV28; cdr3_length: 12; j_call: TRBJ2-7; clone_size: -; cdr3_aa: ASSLGLAAYEQY
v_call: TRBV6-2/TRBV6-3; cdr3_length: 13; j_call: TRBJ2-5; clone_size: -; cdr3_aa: ASSYSGLTQETQY
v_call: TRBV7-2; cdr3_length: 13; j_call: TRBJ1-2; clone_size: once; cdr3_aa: ASSLAPSRGGGYT
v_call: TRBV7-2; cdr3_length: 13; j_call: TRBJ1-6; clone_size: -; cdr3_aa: ASSFQGTNNSPLH
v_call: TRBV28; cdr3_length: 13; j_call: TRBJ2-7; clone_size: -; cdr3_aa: ASSSPVTLSNEQY
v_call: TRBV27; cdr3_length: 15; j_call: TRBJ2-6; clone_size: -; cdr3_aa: ASSNSHAGKGANVLT
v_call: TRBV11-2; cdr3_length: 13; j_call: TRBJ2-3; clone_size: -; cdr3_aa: ASSLGGRPPDTQY
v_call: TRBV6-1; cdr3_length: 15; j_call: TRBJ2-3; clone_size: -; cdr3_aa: ASSARGGRGGTDTQY
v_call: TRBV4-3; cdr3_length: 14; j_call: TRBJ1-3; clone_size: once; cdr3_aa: ASSTTGTASGNTIY
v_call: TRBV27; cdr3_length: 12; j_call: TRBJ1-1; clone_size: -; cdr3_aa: ASSPGQGGAEAF
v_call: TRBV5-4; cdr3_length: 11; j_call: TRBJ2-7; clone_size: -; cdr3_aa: ASSYGTRNEQY
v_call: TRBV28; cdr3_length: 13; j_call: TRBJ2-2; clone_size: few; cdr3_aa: ASSLGSANTGELF
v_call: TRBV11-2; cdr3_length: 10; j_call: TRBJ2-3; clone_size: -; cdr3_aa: ASSLNSDTQY
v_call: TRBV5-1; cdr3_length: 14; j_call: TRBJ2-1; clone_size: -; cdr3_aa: ASSTASGEPYNEQF
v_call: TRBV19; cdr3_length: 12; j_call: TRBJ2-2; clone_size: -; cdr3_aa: ASKTGANTGELF
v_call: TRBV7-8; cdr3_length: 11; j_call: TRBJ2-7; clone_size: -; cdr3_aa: ASSLAGAYEQY
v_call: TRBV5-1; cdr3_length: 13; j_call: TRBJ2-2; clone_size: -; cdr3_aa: ASSAQGATTGELF
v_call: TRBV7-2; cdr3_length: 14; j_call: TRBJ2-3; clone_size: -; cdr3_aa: ASSLARGALGDTQY
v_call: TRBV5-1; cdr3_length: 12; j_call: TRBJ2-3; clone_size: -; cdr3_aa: ASSLGQGADTQY
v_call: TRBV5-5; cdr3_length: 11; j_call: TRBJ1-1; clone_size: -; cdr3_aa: ASSRRQGAETF
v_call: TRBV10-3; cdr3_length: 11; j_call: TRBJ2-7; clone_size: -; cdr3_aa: AISESSFGEQY
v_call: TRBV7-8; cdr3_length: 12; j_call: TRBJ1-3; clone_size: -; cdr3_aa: ASSQGSSGNTIY
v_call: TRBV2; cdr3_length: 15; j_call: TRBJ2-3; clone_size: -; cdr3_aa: ASSPSVVENPRGEQY
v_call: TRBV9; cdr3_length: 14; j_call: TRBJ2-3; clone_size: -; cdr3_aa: ASSVGGLVSSDTQY
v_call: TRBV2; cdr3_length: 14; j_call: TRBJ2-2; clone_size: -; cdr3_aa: ASSEDRAVYTGELF
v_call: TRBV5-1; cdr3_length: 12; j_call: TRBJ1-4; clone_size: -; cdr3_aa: ASSPGSDGEKLF
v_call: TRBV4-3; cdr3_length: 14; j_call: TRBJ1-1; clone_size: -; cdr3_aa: ASSQYPGLMNTEAF
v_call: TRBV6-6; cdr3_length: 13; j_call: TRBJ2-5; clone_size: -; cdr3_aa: ASSYLAGGPETQY
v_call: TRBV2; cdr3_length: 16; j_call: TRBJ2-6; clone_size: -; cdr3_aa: ASSGLDRAPSGANVLT
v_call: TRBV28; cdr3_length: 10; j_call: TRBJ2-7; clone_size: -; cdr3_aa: ASAREFYEQY
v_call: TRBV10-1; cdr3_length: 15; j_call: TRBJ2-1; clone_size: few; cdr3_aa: ASSESSGRSSYNEQF
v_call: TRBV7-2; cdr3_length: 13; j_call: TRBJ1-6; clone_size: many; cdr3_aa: ASSLATRTSSPLH
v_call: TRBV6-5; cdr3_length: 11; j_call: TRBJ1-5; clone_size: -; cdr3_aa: ASSDRASGPQH
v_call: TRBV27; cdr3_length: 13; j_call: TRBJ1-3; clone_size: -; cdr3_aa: ASSFGGNSGNTIY
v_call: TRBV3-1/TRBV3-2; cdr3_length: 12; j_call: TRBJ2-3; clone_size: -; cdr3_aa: ASSQGASTDTQY
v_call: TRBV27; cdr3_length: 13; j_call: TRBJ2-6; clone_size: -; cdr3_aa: ASSDGVGGANVLT
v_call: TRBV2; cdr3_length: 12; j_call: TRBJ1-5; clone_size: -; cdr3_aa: ASRGQGYNQPQH
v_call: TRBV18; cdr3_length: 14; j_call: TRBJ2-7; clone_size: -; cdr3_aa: ASSPITGTDSYEQY
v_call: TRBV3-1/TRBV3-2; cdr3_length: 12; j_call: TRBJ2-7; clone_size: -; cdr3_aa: ASSQVRPRYEQY